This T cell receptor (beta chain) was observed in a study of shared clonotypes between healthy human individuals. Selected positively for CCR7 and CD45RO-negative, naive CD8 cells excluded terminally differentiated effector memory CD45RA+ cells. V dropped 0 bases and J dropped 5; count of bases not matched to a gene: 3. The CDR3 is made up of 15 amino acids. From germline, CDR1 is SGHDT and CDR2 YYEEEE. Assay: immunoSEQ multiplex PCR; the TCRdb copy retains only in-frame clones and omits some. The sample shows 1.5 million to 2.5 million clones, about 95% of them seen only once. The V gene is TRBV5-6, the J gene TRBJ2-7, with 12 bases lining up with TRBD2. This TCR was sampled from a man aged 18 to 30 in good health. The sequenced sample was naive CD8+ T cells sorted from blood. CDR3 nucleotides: TGTGCCAGCAGCTTGGGTCCTAGCGGGGGGGACGAGCAGTACTTC. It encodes CASSLGPSGGDEQYF.